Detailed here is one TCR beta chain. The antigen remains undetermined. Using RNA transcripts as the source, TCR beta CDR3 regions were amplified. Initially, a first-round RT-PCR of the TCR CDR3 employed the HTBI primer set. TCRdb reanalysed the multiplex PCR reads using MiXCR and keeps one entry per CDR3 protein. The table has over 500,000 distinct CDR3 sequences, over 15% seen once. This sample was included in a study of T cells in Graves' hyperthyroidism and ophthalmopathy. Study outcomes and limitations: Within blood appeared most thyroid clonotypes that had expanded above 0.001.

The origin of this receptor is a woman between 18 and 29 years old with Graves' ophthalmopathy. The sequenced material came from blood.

The CDR3 nucleotides read TGTGCCAGCAGTCCCGGGACTAGCGGGAGGGCTGAGACCCAGTACTTC. Translating gives CASSPGTSGRAETQYF. The genes are TRBV27 and TRBJ2-5; the match to TRBD2 covers 16 bases. The V and J ends lost 5 bases and 5 bases, in that order; junction bases with no gene match: 5. Looked up from germline, CDR1 is MNHEY and CDR2 is SMNVEV (reference sequence). The CDR3 consists of 16 residues.